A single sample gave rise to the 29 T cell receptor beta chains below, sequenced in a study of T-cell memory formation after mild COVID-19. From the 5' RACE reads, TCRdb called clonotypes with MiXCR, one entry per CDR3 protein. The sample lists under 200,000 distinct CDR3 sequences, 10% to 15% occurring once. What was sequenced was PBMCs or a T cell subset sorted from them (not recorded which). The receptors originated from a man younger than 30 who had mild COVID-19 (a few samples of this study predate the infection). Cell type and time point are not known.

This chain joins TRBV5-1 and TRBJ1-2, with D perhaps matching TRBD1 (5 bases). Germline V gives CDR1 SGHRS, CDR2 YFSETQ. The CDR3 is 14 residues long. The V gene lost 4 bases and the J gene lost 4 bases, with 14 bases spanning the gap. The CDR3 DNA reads TGCGCCAGCAGCCCCCCGGGACTCCCCTATGGCTACACCTTC. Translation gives CASSPPGLPYGYTF.

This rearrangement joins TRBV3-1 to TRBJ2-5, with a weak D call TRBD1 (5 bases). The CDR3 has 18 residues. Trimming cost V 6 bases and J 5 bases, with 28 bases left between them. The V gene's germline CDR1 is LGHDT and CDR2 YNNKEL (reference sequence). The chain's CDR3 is CASSRHQDRTYQWETQYF. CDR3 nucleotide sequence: TGTGCCAGCAGTCGCCACCAAGACAGAACCTACCAATGGGAGACCCAGTACTTC.

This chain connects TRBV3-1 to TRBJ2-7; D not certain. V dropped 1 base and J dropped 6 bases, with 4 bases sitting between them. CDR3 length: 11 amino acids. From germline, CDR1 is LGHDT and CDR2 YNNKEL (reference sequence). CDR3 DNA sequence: TGTGCCAGCAGCCAAGGAGGCGAGCAGTACTTC. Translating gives CASSQGGEQYF.

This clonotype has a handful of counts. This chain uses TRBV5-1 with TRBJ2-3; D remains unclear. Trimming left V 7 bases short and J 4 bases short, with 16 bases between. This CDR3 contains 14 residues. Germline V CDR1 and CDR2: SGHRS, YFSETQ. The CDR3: CASVYNLPPDTQYF. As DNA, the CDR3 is TGCGCCAGCGTGTACAACCTCCCCCCAGATACGCAGTATTTT.

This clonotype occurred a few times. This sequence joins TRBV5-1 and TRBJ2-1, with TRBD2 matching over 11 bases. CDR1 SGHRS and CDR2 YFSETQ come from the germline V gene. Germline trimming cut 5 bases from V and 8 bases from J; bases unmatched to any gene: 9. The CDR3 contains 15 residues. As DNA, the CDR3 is TGCGCCAGCAGTTTAGCGGGGGGGCGGTACCATGAGCAGTTCTTC. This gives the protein CASSLAGGRYHEQFF. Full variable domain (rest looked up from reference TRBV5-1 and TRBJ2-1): KAGVTQTPRYLIKTRGQQVTLSCSPISGHRSVSWYQQTPGQGLQFLFEYFSETQRNKGNFPGRFSGRQFSNSRSEMNVSTLELGDSALYLCASSLAGGRYHEQFFGPGTRLTVL.

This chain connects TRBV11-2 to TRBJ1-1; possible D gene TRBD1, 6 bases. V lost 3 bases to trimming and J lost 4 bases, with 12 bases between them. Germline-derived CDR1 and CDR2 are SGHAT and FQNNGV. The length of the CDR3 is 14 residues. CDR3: CASSFEFRGTEAFF. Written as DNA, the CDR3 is TGTGCCAGCAGCTTTGAGTTCAGGGGCACTGAAGCTTTCTTT.

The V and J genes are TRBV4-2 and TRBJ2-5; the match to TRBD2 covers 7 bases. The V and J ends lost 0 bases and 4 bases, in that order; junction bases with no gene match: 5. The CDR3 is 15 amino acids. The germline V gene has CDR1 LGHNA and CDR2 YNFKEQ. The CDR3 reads CASSQDMTGGETQYF. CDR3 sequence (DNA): TGTGCCAGCAGCCAAGATATGACGGGGGGAGAGACCCAGTACTTC.

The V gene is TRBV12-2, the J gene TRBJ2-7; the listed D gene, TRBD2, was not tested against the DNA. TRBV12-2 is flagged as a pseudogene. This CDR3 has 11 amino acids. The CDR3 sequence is CASRLRAEQYF. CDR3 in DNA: TGTGCAAGTCGCTTAAGGGCCGAGCAGTACTTC.

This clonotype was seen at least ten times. CDR3: CASSLSEASYGYTF. Here the CDR3 DNA reads TGTGCCAGCAGCCTTTCCGAGGCGTCCTATGGCTACACCTTC. The rearrangement joins TRBV7-8 to TRBJ1-2; D unclear. CDR1 is SGHVS, CDR2 FQNEAQ, per germline. The CDR3 has 14 residues. Trimming stripped 5 bases from V and 4 bases from J, with 14 bases between.

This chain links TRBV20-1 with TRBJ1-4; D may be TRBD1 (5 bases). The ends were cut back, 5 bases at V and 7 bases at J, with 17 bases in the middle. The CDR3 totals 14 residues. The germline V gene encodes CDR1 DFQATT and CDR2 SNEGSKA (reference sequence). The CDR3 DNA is TGCAGTGCTCCCAGGGCCGGGGGAATTGAAAAACTGTTTTTT. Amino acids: CSAPRAGGIEKLFF.

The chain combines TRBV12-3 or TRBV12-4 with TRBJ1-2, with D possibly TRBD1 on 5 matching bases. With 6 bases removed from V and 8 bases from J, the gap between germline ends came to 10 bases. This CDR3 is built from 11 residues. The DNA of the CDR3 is TGTGCCAGCAGATCGGGGCTAGGCTACACCTTC. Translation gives CASRSGLGYTF.

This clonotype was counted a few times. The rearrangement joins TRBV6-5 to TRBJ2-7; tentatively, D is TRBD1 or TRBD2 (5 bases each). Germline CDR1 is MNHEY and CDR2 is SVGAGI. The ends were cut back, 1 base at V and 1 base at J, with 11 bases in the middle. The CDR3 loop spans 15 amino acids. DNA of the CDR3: TGTGCCAGCAGTTACTTGGGGGATCTTTCCTACGAGCAGTACGTC. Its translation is CASSYLGDLSYEQYV.

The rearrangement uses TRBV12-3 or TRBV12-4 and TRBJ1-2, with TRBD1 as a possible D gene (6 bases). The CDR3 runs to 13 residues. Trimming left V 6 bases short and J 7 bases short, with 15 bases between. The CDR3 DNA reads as TGTGCCAGCAGACCGGGGGCAGGCCTTGGCTACACCTTC. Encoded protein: CASRPGAGLGYTF.

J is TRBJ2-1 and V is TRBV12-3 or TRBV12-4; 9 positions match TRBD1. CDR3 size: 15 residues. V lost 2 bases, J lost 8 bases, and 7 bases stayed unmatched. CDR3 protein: CASSLRGRTGDEQFF. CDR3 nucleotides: TGTGCCAGCAGTTTAAGGGGCCGGACAGGGGATGAGCAGTTCTTC.

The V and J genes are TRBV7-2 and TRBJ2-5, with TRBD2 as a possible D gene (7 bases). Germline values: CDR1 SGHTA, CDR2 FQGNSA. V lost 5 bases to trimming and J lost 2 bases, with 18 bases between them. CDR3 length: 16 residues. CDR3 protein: CASSPMGAGEQETQYF. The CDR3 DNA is TGTGCCAGCAGCCCCATGGGGGCGGGGGAGCAAGAGACCCAGTACTTC. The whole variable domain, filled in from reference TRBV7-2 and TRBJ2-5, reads GAGVSQSPSNKVTEKGKDVELRCDPISGHTALYWYRQSLGQGLEFLIYFQGNSAPDKSGLPSDRFSAERTGGSVSTLTIQRTQQEDSAVYLCASSPMGAGEQETQYFGPGTRLLVL.

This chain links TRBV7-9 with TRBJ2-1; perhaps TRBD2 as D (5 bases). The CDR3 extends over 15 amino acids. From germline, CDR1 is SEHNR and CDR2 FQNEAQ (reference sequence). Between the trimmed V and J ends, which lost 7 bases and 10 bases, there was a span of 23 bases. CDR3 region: CASTPLREGPMEQFF. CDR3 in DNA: TGTGCCAGCACCCCCCTCCGGGAAGGGCCAATGGAGCAGTTCTTC.

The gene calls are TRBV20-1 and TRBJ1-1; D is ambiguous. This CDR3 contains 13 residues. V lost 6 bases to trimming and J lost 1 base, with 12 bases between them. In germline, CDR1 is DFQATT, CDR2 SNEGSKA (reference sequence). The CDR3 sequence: CSARTLKNTEAFF. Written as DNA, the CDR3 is TGCAGTGCCCGCACCCTAAAGAACACTGAAGCTTTCTTT.

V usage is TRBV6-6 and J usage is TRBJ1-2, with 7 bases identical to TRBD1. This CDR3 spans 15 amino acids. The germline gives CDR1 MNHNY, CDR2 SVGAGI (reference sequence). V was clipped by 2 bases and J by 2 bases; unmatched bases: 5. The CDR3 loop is CASSYRDSPNYGYTF. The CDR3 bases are TGTGCCAGCAGTTACCGGGACAGCCCAAACTATGGCTACACCTTC.

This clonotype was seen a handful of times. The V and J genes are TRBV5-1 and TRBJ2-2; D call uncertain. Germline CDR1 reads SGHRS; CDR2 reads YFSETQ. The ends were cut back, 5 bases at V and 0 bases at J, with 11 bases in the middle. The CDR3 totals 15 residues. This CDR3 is CASSETSANTGELFF. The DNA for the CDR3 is TGCGCCAGCAGTGAAACATCCGCGAACACCGGGGAGCTGTTTTTT.

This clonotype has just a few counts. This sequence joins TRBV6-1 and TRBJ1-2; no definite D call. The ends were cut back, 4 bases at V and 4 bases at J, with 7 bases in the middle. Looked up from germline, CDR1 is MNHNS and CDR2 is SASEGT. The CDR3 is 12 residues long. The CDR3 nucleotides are TGTGCCAGCAGTGCCAGGACCTATGGCTACACCTTC. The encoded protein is CASSARTYGYTF.

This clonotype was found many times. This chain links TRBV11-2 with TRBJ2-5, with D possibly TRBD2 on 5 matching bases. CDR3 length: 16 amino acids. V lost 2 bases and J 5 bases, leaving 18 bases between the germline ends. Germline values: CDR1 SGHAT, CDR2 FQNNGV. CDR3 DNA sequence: TGTGCCAGCAGCTTACGCGCGGGTGTTCCCCGGGAGACCCAGTACTTC. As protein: CASSLRAGVPRETQYF.

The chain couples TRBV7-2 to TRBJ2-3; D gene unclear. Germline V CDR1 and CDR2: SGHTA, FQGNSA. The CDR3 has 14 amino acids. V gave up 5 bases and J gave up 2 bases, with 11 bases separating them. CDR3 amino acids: CASSPRALTDTQYF. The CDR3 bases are TGTGCCAGCAGCCCACGGGCCCTCACAGATACGCAGTATTTT.

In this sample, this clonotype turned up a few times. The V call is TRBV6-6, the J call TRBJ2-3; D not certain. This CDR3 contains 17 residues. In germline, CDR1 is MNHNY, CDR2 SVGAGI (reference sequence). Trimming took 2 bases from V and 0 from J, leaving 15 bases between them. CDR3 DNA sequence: TGTGCCAGCAGTTACCCCAGAGAAGGGTCTAGCACAGATACGCAGTATTTT. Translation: CASSYPREGSSTDTQYF.

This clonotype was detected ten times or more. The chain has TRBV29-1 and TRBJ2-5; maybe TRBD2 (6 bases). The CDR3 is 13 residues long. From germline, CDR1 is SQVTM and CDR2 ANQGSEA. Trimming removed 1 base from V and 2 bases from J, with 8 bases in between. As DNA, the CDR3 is TGCAGCGTTGAAGTTGGGGGGCAAGAGACCCAGTACTTC. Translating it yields CSVEVGGQETQYF.

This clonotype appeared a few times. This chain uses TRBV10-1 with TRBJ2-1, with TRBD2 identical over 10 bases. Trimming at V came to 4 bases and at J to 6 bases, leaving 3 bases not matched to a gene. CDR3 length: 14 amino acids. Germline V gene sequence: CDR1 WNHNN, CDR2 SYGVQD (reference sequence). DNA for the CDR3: TGCGCCAGCAGTGCCGGGACTAGCGTCAATGAGCAGTTCTTC. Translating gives CASSAGTSVNEQFF.

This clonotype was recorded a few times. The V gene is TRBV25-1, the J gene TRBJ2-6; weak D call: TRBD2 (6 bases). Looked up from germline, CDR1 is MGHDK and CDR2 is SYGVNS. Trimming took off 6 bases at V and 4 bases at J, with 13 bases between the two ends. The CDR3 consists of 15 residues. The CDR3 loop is CASRAGEAGANVLTF. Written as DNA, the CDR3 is TGTGCCAGCAGAGCGGGTGAAGCGGGGGCCAACGTCCTGACTTTC. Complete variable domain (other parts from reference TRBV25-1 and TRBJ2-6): EADIYQTPRYLVIGTGKKITLECSQTMGHDKMYWYQQDPGMELHLIHYSYGVNSTEKGDLSSESTVSRIRTEHFPLTLESARPSHTSQYLCASRAGEAGANVLTFGAGSRLTVL.

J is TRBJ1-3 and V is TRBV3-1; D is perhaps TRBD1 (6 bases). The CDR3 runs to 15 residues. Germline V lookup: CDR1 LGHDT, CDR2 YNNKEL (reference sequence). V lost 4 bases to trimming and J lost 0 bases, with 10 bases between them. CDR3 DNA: TGTGCCAGCAGCCCACAGGGTCACTCTGGAAACACCATATATTTT. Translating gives CASSPQGHSGNTIYF.

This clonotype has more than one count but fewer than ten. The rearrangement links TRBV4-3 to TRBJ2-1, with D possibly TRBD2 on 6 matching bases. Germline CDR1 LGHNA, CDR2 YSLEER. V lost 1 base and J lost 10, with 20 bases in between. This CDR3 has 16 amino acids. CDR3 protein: CASSQVGVAPSGEQFF. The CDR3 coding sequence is TGCGCCAGCAGCCAAGTCGGGGTGGCCCCAAGCGGGGAGCAGTTCTTC.

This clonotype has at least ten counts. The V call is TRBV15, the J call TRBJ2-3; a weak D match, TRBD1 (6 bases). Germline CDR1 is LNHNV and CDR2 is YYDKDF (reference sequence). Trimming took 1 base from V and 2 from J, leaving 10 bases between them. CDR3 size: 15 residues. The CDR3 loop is CATSRVTGITDTQYF. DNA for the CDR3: TGTGCCACCAGCAGAGTGACAGGCATCACAGATACGCAGTATTTT.